The 7 T cell receptor beta chains below were found in one sample sequenced in a study of immune evolution from preneoplasia to lung adenocarcinoma (dated by TCRdb to the early 2020s). The library was built by means of the immunoSEQ multiplex PCR assay. TCRdb re-hosts the immuneACCESS table, in-frame sequences only. Its copies lack some clones; in the studies checked, an unresolved V gene accounts for under half of them, and the cause for the rest is not known. The sample has more than 5,500 clones on record, around four fifths of them singletons. Around 6.3% of the sample lies in the top ten. The sequenced sample consisted of FFPE minimally invasive lung adenocarcinoma tissue. The label giving this sample's cell subset or site can be read as: micro-invasive lung adenocarcinoma (MIA). The receptors derive from a person over 45 with lung adenocarcinoma.

The chain has TRBV18 and TRBJ2-1; 11 bases are a match to TRBD2. This CDR3 contains 14 residues. Per germline, CDR1 KGHSH and CDR2 LQKENI. Trimming at V came to 6 bases and at J to 8 bases, leaving 6 bases not matched to a gene. Written as DNA, the CDR3 is TGTGCCAGCTCCCCCGGGACTAGCGGCGATGAGCAGTTCTTC. Translating gives CASSPGTSGDEQFF.

This rearrangement joins TRBV2 to TRBJ1-2; TRBD1 is a possible D gene (5 bases). V lost 4 bases to trimming and J lost 0 bases, with 9 bases between them. The CDR3 has 14 residues. Per the germline V gene, CDR1 is SNHLY and CDR2 is FYNNEI. CDR3 loop: CASSVGQANYGYTF. As DNA, the CDR3 is TGTGCCAGCAGTGTAGGACAAGCTAACTATGGCTACACCTTC.

V is TRBV15 and J is TRBJ1-2; 8 nucleotides align to TRBD1. Germline CDR1 LNHNV, CDR2 YYDKDF (reference sequence). Trimming took 0 bases from V and 4 from J; bases not matched to a gene: 7. CDR3 length: 16 amino acids. The CDR3 is CATSRERAGGGYGYTF. CDR3 DNA sequence: TGTGCCACCAGCAGAGAGCGGGCAGGGGGCGGCTATGGCTACACCTTC.

CDR3 protein: CASSHGNSRDLEAFF. As DNA, the CDR3 is TGCGCCAGCAGCCATGGTAATTCCCGGGACCTTGAAGCTTTCTTT. This chain links TRBV4-1 with TRBJ1-1; tentatively, D is TRBD1 (5 bases). Germline CDR1 and CDR2: MGHRA and YSYEKL. The V and J ends lost 3 bases and 7 bases respectively, with 18 bases between them. CDR3 length: 15 amino acids.

V gene TRBV7-6 combines with J gene TRBJ1-6; 7 bases agree with TRBD1. This CDR3 comprises 16 residues. Trimming took 2 bases from V and 9 from J; bases not matched to a gene: 10. The germline V gene encodes CDR1 SGHVS and CDR2 FNYEAQ. The CDR3 DNA follows: TGTGCCAGCAGCTTACTTGAGGGGGCGATTGGTTCACCCCTCCACTTT. Encoded protein: CASSLLEGAIGSPLHF.

The chain employs TRBV29-1 and TRBJ2-7; D might be TRBD1 or TRBD2, each matching 5 bases. Germline V CDR1 and CDR2: SQVTM, ANQGSEA. This CDR3 is 13 amino acids long. The germline V and J ends were trimmed by 5 bases and 0 bases, with 11 bases remaining between them. CDR3 coding DNA: TGCAGCGTTCGGGACGGTCTCTCCTACGAGCAGTACTTC. Amino acids: CSVRDGLSYEQYF.

The chain links TRBV5-4 to TRBJ2-7; TRBD1 agrees at 7 bases. There are 14 residues in the CDR3. Germline V gene data show CDR1 as SGHNT and CDR2 as YYREEE (reference sequence). V shed 0 bases and J 4 bases; nucleotides not matched to a gene: 4. The CDR3 here is CASSLEGGAYEQYF. The CDR3 DNA is TGTGCCAGCAGCTTGGAAGGGGGCGCTTACGAGCAGTACTTC. The full variable domain, completed using reference TRBV5-4 and TRBJ2-7, is ETGVTQSPTHLIKTRGQQVTLRCSSQSGHNTVSWYQQALGQGPQFIFQYYREEENGRGNFPPRFSGLQFPNYSSELNVNALELDDSALYLCASSLEGGAYEQYFGPGTRLTVT.